The 20 T cell receptor beta chains below were found in one sample sequenced in a study of blood T cells in healthy people across ages. Using a J-beta primer mix together with a sample-barcoded 5' primer, a second PCR was run for 7 to 11 cycles. TCRdb fed the 5' RACE reads into MiXCR, producing one record per CDR3 protein. The sample lists more than 900,000 distinct CDR3 sequences; roughly 29% were seen once. The same data also contributed to another study, on T cells of mothers and their children.

Sequencing was performed on blood. The receptor source for this set is a woman aged 40 to 50 in good health.

This clonotype was seen a single time. This rearrangement joins TRBV28 to TRBJ2-6; 8 bases agree with TRBD2. The CDR3 runs 14 residues. Looked up from germline, CDR1 is MDHEN and CDR2 is SYDVKM. Trimming cost V 9 bases and J 4 bases; bases outside gene matches: 5. CDR3 protein: CASLGGAGANVLTF. Written as DNA, the CDR3 is TGTGCCAGTCTCGGGGGGGCCGGGGCCAACGTCCTGACTTTC.

This clonotype was detected only a few times. The chain is built from TRBV4-1 and TRBJ1-6; 7 bases map to TRBD1. Germline-derived CDR1 and CDR2 are MGHRA and YSYEKL. The CDR3 covers 17 residues. J was trimmed by 7 bases and V by 0 bases; bases with no gene match: 9. The CDR3, as DNA: TGCGCCAGCAGCCAAGAGGACAGGCCCACGCAGAATTCACCCCTCCACTTT. This translates into CASSQEDRPTQNSPLHF.

This clonotype was recorded at least ten times. The chain joins TRBV6-1 to TRBJ2-7; 8 bases match TRBD1. Germline V gene lookup returns CDR1 MNHNS and CDR2 SASEGT. This CDR3 comprises 13 residues. J was trimmed by 4 bases and V by 5 bases; bases with no gene match: 4. CDR3: CASSMTGVYEQYF. The CDR3 coding sequence is TGTGCCAGCAGTATGACAGGGGTATACGAGCAGTACTTC.

This clonotype was detected once. Just one base apart from a much larger clone, this may be a read error. This sequence joins TRBV4-1 and TRBJ2-1; the match to TRBD2 covers 10 bases. CDR1 is MGHRA and CDR2 is YSYEKL in the germline V gene. The CDR3 has 17 residues. The ends lost 3 bases at V and 5 bases at J; junction bases unmatched: 10. The CDR3 here is CASSQALAGGLHNEQFF. The CDR3 DNA follows: TGCGCCAGCAGCCAGGCTTTAGCGGGGGGTCTCCACAATGAGCAGTTCTTC.

The chain recombines TRBV11-3 with TRBJ2-4; 7 nucleotides match TRBD1. Trimming removed 1 base from V and 5 bases from J; junction bases left unmatched: 2. The CDR3 runs 14 residues. Germline CDR1 and CDR2: SGHNT and YENEEA. The chain's CDR3 is CASSLGQGENIQYF. The CDR3 DNA reads as TGTGCCAGCAGCTTAGGGCAGGGGGAAAACATTCAGTACTTC.

This chain joins TRBV20-1 and TRBJ2-3; the D is unclear. The V and J ends lost 5 bases and 1 base respectively, with 16 bases between them. The germline V gene has CDR1 DFQATT and CDR2 SNEGSKA (reference sequence). The CDR3 consists of 15 residues. In DNA, the CDR3 is TGCAGTGCTCGCGGACGGAAATACCGCACAGATACGCAGTATTTT. Its translation is CSARGRKYRTDTQYF.

CDR3 sequence (DNA): TGTGCCAGTAGTATGGGGCCTATCAATGAGCAGTTCTTC. Its protein is CASSMGPINEQFF. The rearrangement uses TRBV19 and TRBJ2-1; tentatively, D is TRBD1 (5 bases). Germline CDR1 and CDR2: LNHDA and SQIVND (reference sequence). V gave up 3 bases and J gave up 6 bases, with 9 bases separating them. The CDR3 has 13 residues. Based on the CDR3 plus reference TRBV19 and TRBJ2-1, the full variable domain is DGGITQSPKYLFRKEGQNVTLSCEQNLNHDAMYWYRQDPGQGLRLIYYSQIVNDFQKGDIAEGYSVSREKKESFPLTVTSAQKNPTAFYLCASSMGPINEQFFGPGTRLTVL.

This clonotype occurred a few times. The J gene is TRBJ1-2, the V gene TRBV19; D remains unclear. The ends were cut back, 6 bases at V and 2 bases at J, with 13 bases in the middle. The V gene's germline CDR1 is LNHDA and CDR2 SQIVND (reference sequence). This CDR3 contains 14 residues. The CDR3 bases are TGTGCCAGTAGCAAGGCGTTTGGCAACTATGGCTACACCTTC. This translates into CASSKAFGNYGYTF.

This clonotype was found a few times. The chain employs TRBV9 and TRBJ1-2; maybe TRBD1 (5 bases). The CDR3 totals 14 residues. Trimming shortened V by 1 base and J by 4 bases, and 11 bases separated the two germline ends. Germline CDR1 is SGDLS and CDR2 is YYNGEE. CDR3 in amino acids: CASSVRPGGYGYTF. The DNA of the CDR3 is TGTGCCAGCAGCGTACGGCCGGGGGGCTATGGCTACACCTTC.

This chain connects TRBV6-6 to TRBJ1-1, with TRBD1 matching 7 bases. V was pared by 2 bases and J by 6 bases, with 6 bases of the junction left unmatched. Germline V gene sequence: CDR1 MNHNY, CDR2 SVGAGI (reference sequence). This CDR3 has 14 residues. CDR3 loop: CASSYGTVNPEAFF. In nucleotides, the CDR3 is TGTGCCAGCAGTTACGGGACAGTAAATCCTGAAGCTTTCTTT.

The rearrangement joins TRBV28 to TRBJ2-3; 9 bases match TRBD2. The trim removed 5 bases at V and 0 bases at J, leaving 12 bases unmatched. This CDR3 has 18 residues. Germline-derived CDR1 and CDR2 are MDHEN and SYDVKM. The CDR3 nucleotides read TGTGCCAGCAGTCTAGGACAAGCGGGAGGTTCTAGCACAGATACGCAGTATTTT. It translates to CASSLGQAGGSSTDTQYF.

The chain joins TRBV2 to TRBJ2-5; D possibly corresponds to TRBD2 (5 bases). Deletions cut 5 bases from V and 2 bases from J, with 12 bases between. This CDR3 has 14 residues. Germline values: CDR1 SNHLY, CDR2 FYNNEI. CDR3 amino acids: CASSMDSPQETQYF. In DNA, the CDR3 is TGTGCCAGCAGTATGGACTCGCCTCAAGAGACCCAGTACTTC.

This clonotype was detected only a few times. This chain uses TRBV4-1 with TRBJ2-7; the D is unclear. The CDR3 is 15 residues long. The V gene's germline CDR1 is MGHRA and CDR2 YSYEKL. Trimming took off 0 bases at V and 3 bases at J, with 12 bases between the two ends. This CDR3 reads CASSQEGDAGYEQYF. The CDR3 DNA sequence: TGCGCCAGCAGCCAAGAAGGCGACGCCGGCTACGAGCAGTACTTC.

The chain links TRBV18 to TRBJ1-1; no clear D. The germline V gene has CDR1 KGHSH and CDR2 LQKENI. Trimming took off 3 bases at V and 4 bases at J, with 15 bases between the two ends. This CDR3 comprises 15 residues. This chain's CDR3 is CASSPREGSVTEAFF. CDR3 nucleotides: TGTGCCAGCTCACCCCGCGAGGGATCGGTCACTGAAGCTTTCTTT.

This clonotype was seen a handful of times. The chain employs TRBV3-1 and TRBJ2-5; no definite D call. Germline CDR1 reads LGHDT; CDR2 reads YNNKEL (reference sequence). Trimming took off 2 bases at V and 2 bases at J, with 12 bases between the two ends. The CDR3 has 15 amino acids. In DNA form, the CDR3 reads TGTGCCAGCAGCCAACCGGACCAAGAACAAGAGACCCAGTACTTC. This gives the protein CASSQPDQEQETQYF.

In its sample, this clonotype was seen a few times. This clone may be a read error of a much larger clone one base away. The rearrangement links TRBV29-1 to TRBJ2-5; no firm D call. CDR1 SQVTM and CDR2 ANQGSEA come from the germline V gene. The CDR3 is made up of 12 amino acids. In DNA form, the CDR3 reads TGCAGCTTCCTCACGTACCAAGAGGCCCAGTACTTC. It encodes CSFLTYQEAQYF.

About this clonotype itself: One base away lies a much larger clone, so this may be a sequencing read error. V and J are TRBV5-1 and TRBJ2-5; D is perhaps TRBD1 (7 bases). V was trimmed by 2 bases and J by 11 bases, leaving 16 bases between them. The germline V gene encodes CDR1 SGHRS and CDR2 YFSETQ. This CDR3 region has 13 residues. Here the CDR3 reads CASSFPGGNEQYF. As DNA, the CDR3 is TGCGCCAGCAGCTTTCCAGGGGGGAATGAGCAGTACTTC. Together with reference TRBV5-1 and TRBJ2-5, the CDR3 gives the full variable domain: KAGVTQTPRYLIKTRGQQVTLSCSPISGHRSVSWYQQTPGQGLQFLFEYFSETQRNKGNFPGRFSGRQFSNSRSEMNVSTLELGDSALYLCASSFPGGNEQYFGPGTRLLVL.

This clonotype came up a few times. The chain combines TRBV29-1 with TRBJ1-1; 7 bases map to TRBD1. Germline CDR1 SQVTM, CDR2 ANQGSEA. This CDR3 comprises 15 residues. The trim removed 5 bases at V and 5 bases at J, leaving 14 bases unmatched. The CDR3 sequence is CSVNPGSGGATEAFF. CDR3 DNA sequence: TGCAGCGTTAACCCGGGGTCAGGGGGTGCTACTGAAGCTTTCTTT.

The chain has TRBV29-1 and TRBJ2-5; no reliable D call. CDR3 length: 11 amino acids. Deletions cut 5 bases from V and 4 bases from J, with 8 bases between. Germline CDR1 SQVTM, CDR2 ANQGSEA. The CDR3 region has the DNA TGCAGCGTTCGCAATTTAGAGACCCAGTACTTC. Protein sequence: CSVRNLETQYF.

Remarks on this clonotype: This may arise from a read error, as a much more abundant clone is one base away. V and J are TRBV7-2 and TRBJ2-4, with TRBD1 as a possible D gene (7 bases). The J call could be wrong; TRBJ2-7 is a better fit for the DNA end. Germline V gene lookup returns CDR1 SGHTA and CDR2 FQGNSA. The CDR3 has 15 residues. The CDR3 reads CASSDRQGGSHEQYF. The CDR3 DNA reads as TGTGCCAGCAGTGATCGACAGGGAGGCAGCCACGAGCAGTACTTC.